The rows below give T cell receptor beta chains drawn from one sample of a study of shared clonotypes between healthy human individuals. Here immunoSEQ multiplex PCR was the method, and the copy in TCRdb shows in-frame clones only, minus some. The sample shows 1,500,000 or so clones, 95% to 97% of them seen only once. Specimen: naive CD4+ T cells sorted from blood. Source of these receptors: a man aged 25-40 years in good health. Each CDR3 is given with its conserved first and last residue. A D gene is named only where the DNA matches it firmly. Not every row has a clone size; where given, it reads once, few, many or a size class.

>TRBV5-6|TRBJ2-7|TRBD2|NA
TGTGCCAGCAGCCCGGGACTAGCGTTGGTTGAGCAGTACTTC
CASSPGLALVEQYF
>TRBV5-6|TRBJ2-1|TRBD2|NA
TGTGCCAGCAGCTTGCGACTAGCGGGTTCCTACAATGAGCAGTTCTTC
CASSLRLAGSYNEQFF
>TRBV18|TRBJ2-5|NA|NA
TGTGCCAGCTCACCGCTGCAACAAGAGACCCAGTACTTC
CASSPLQQETQYF
>TRBV29-1|TRBJ2-7|TRBD1|NA
TGCAGCGTTGGGGACAGGGGACTCTACGAGCAGTACTTC
CSVGDRGLYEQYF
>TRBV30|TRBJ2-7|NA|NA
TGTGCCTGGAGTGCCCCTGGGGCTAGCGCCTACGAGCAGTACTTC
CAWSAPGASAYEQYF
>TRBV4-2|TRBJ2-7|NA|once
TGTGCCAGCAGCCGGATGGGCGACTCCTACGAGCAGTACTTC
CASSRMGDSYEQYF
>TRBV7-2|TRBJ2-5|NA|NA
TGTGCCAGCAGCTTTGGACTCGGGCCCACAGAGACCCAGTACTTC
CASSFGLGPTETQYF
>TRBV6-5|TRBJ2-7|NA|NA
TGTGCCAGCAGTTACTCGACCGGGGGCGAGCAGTACTTC
CASSYSTGGEQYF
>TRBV6-1|TRBJ2-3|TRBD2|NA
TGTGCCAGCAGTGATTCGTCTAGCGGGAGGGTAGGTGGCACAGATACGCAGTATTTT
CASSDSSSGRVGGTDTQYF
>TRBV19|TRBJ2-1|NA|NA
TGTGCCAGTAGTATATTTACGGGGTATAGGGTCAATGAGCAGTTCTTC
CASSIFTGYRVNEQFF
>TRBV5-1|TRBJ2-1|NA|NA
TGCACCAGCAGCCAAGATCCTAGGGGGGGTGAGCAGTTCTTC
CTSSQDPRGGEQFF
>TRBV11-2|TRBJ2-1|TRBD2|NA
TGTGCCAGCGGCGCGGGGGGCATACAAGATGAGCAGTTCTTC
CASGAGGIQDEQFF
>TRBV5-5|TRBJ2-5|TRBD2|NA
TGTGCCAGCAGCCGACTAGCGGGAGCTGAGACCCAGTACTTC
CASSRLAGAETQYF
>TRBV19|TRBJ2-3|TRBD2|NA
TGTGCCAGTAGTATAACTAGCGCCGATTATAGCACAGATACGCAGTATTTT
CASSITSADYSTDTQYF
>TRBV2|TRBJ2-1|NA|NA
TGTGCCAGCAGTATGGGGACTAATGAGCAGTTCTTC
CASSMGTNEQFF
>TRBV18|TRBJ2-3|TRBD1|NA
TGTGCCAGCTCACTCAAAAACGGACAGGTTTCAGATACGCAGTATTTT
CASSLKNGQVSDTQYF
>TRBV18|TRBJ2-5|NA|NA
TGTGCCAGCTCACCAACGGGGACTCGGACCCAGTACTTC
CASSPTGTRTQYF
>TRBV5-1|TRBJ1-2|NA|few
TGCGCCAGCAGCTTGCTGGAACAGCCCCCTTTCTATGGCTACACCTTC
CASSLLEQPPFYGYTF
>TRBV18|TRBJ1-4|NA|once
TGTGCCAGCTCACCAGTAGCAGGGACAACTAATGAAAAACTGTTTTTT
CASSPVAGTTNEKLFF
>TRBV7-8|TRBJ1-5|NA|NA
TGTGCCAGCAGCTTAGCCGGATCCCTGAATCAGCCCCAGCATTTT
CASSLAGSLNQPQHF
>TRBV9|TRBJ2-1|NA|once
TGTGCCAGCAGCGCAACCGGGACACTCTACAATGAGCAGTTCTTC
CASSATGTLYNEQFF
>TRBV28|TRBJ2-5|NA|once
TGTGCCAGCAGCACCCCAGGGAATGAGAAAGAGACCCAGTACTTC
CASSTPGNEKETQYF
>TRBV5-6|TRBJ1-3|NA|NA
TGTGCCAGCAGCTATGGGGGTTCTGGAAACACCATATATTTT
CASSYGGSGNTIYF
>TRBV6-5|TRBJ2-7|TRBD1|NA
TGTGCCAGCAGTTACACCCTGGGGACAGGGGTTTACGAGCAGTACTTC
CASSYTLGTGVYEQYF
>TRBV30|TRBJ2-5|NA|NA
TGTGCCTGGAGCGAGACTGGGGAGACCCAGTACTTC
CAWSETGETQYF
>TRBV18|TRBJ2-1|NA|NA
TGTGCCAGCTCACCACTGGGGCCCAATGAGCAGTTCTTC
CASSPLGPNEQFF
>TRBV18|TRBJ2-7|NA|NA
TGTGCCAGCTCACCAGTCCCTCTTCGGGGCGGCTACGAGCAGTACTTC
CASSPVPLRGGYEQYF
>TRBV5-1|TRBJ2-1|NA|NA
TGCGCCAGCAGCAGGGTGAGACCGACCTACAATGAGCAGTTCTTC
CASSRVRPTYNEQFF
>TRBV5-5|TRBJ2-2|TRBD2|NA
TGTGCCAGCAGCCCCCCGGGACTAGCGGGAGGCACTCGGGAGCTGTTTTTT
CASSPPGLAGGTRELFF
>TRBV7-9|TRBJ2-7|TRBD1|NA
TGTGCCAGCAGCTTCAGCACAGGGGCCTCCGAGCAGTACTTC
CASSFSTGASEQYF
>TRBV10-3|TRBJ2-3|NA|NA
TGTGCCATTAGGGGGGACGTCCTACATTTT
CAIRGDVLHF
>TRBV6-5|TRBJ2-5|NA|NA
TGTGCCAGCACAGGGGTCCAAGAGACCCAGTACTTC
CASTGVQETQYF
>TRBV6-5|TRBJ1-1|NA|few
TGTGCCAGCAGTTACTCCCAGAGGAACACTGAAGCTTTCTTT
CASSYSQRNTEAFF
>TRBV19|TRBJ2-1|TRBD2|NA
TGTGCCAGTAGTATCCTACAAAGCGGGAGCTCCTACAATGAGCAGTTCTTC
CASSILQSGSSYNEQFF
>TRBV7-2|TRBJ1-2|NA|once
TGTGCCAGCAGCTTAGTAGGGCCCGGCGGCTATGGCTACACCTTC
CASSLVGPGGYGYTF
>TRBV18|TRBJ1-4|NA|NA
TGTGCCAGCTCGCCTCGGGGGGCCGCAACTAATGAAAAACTGTTTTTT
CASSPRGAATNEKLFF
>TRBV5-8|TRBJ2-3|NA|NA
TGTGCCAGCAGCGCCGTCCCGGGACGGGTAGATACGCAGTATTTT
CASSAVPGRVDTQYF
>TRBV11-2|TRBJ2-1|TRBD2|NA
TGTGCCAGCAGCTCTAGTAGGCTAGCGGGATCCTTTTATGAGCAGTTCTTC
CASSSSRLAGSFYEQFF
>TRBV7-2|TRBJ2-1|NA|NA
TGTGCCAGCAGCTTAGAGTATGAGCAGTTCTTC
CASSLEYEQFF
>TRBV11-2|TRBJ2-7|TRBD2|NA
TGTGCCAGCAGCCAAAAACCCGGGACTAGCGGGAGAAACTACGAGCAGTACTTC
CASSQKPGTSGRNYEQYF
>TRBV5-1|TRBJ2-3|TRBD2|NA
TGCGCCAGCAGCAGGACTAGCGGGAGGAGCTTCGCAGATACGCAGTATTTT
CASSRTSGRSFADTQYF
>TRBV2|TRBJ2-5|NA|NA
TGTGCCAGCACAGGGGCGCGTTTGGAGACCCAGTACTTC
CASTGARLETQYF
>TRBV5-1|TRBJ1-1|NA|NA
TGCGCCAGCAGCTTTCGAGATTTGGGCACTGAAGCTTTCTTT
CASSFRDLGTEAFF
>TRBV19|TRBJ1-5|NA|NA
TGTGCCAGTAGCTCCCGGGTTCAGCCCCAGCATTTT
CASSSRVQPQHF
>TRBV18|TRBJ2-2|NA|NA
TGTGCCAGCTCACCAAGCAGGGGGGTCACCGGGGAGCTGTTTTTT
CASSPSRGVTGELFF
>TRBV25-1|TRBJ1-2|NA|NA
TGTGCCAGCAGTGGCCGATGGAACCCTACTATCGGCTACACCTTC
CASSGRWNPTIGYTF
>TRBV11-3|TRBJ2-3|TRBD2|NA
TGTGCCAGCAGCTTAGGCGGGAGCGTCTCCACGCAGTATTTT
CASSLGGSVSTQYF
>TRBV7-9|TRBJ2-1|NA|NA
TGTGCCAGCAGCTTAGGGCAGGGTGCAATCAATGAGCAGTTCTTC
CASSLGQGAINEQFF
>TRBV9|TRBJ1-1|NA|NA
TGTGCCAGCAGCTCGACGACGGCGAACACTGAAGCTTTCTTT
CASSSTTANTEAFF
>TRBV29-1|TRBJ1-1|NA|NA
TGCAGCGCCCGACACGGGGGCATTGAAGCTTTCTTT
CSARHGGIEAFF
>TRBV6-5|TRBJ1-2|TRBD1|NA
TGTGCCAGCTCTGGGACAGTTCCCTATGTTGGCTACACCTTC
CASSGTVPYVGYTF
>TRBV7-9|TRBJ2-1|TRBD1|NA
TGTGCCAGCAGTCCGGACAGGGGGACATACAATGAGCAGTTCTTC
CASSPDRGTYNEQFF
>TRBV7-3|TRBJ2-2|TRBD2|NA
TGTGCCAGCAGCTCCCCCTTAGCGGGAGTGTTCACCGGGGAGCTGTTTTTT
CASSSPLAGVFTGELFF
>TRBV18|TRBJ2-2|TRBD2|NA
TGTGCCAGCTCACCACGCTCCTTGGCCGGCGGGAGGACGAACACCGGGGAGCTGTTTTTT
CASSPRSLAGGRTNTGELFF